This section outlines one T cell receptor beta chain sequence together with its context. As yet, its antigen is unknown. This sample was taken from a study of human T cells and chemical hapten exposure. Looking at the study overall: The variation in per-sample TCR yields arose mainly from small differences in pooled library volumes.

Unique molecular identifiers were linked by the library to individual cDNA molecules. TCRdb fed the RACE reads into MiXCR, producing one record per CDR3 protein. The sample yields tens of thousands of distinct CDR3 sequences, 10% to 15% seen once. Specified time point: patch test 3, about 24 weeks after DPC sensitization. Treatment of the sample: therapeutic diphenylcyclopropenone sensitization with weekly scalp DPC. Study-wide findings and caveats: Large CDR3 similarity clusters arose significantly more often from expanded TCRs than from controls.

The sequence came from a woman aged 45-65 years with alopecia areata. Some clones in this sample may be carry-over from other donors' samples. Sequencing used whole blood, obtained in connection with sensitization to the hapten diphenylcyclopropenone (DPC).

The CDR3: CASSVQGLQPQHF. Here the CDR3 DNA reads TGTGCCAGCAGCGTCCAGGGACTTCAGCCCCAGCATTTT. The chain joins TRBV7-9 to TRBJ1-5; D is perhaps TRBD1 (5 bases). This CDR3 spans 13 amino acids. Germline loops: CDR1 SEHNR, CDR2 FQNEAQ (reference sequence). Trimming left V 5 bases short and J 6 bases short, with 11 bases between.